This T cell receptor beta chain was sequenced during a study of shared clonotypes between healthy human individuals. Study background: The people who gave samples were a couple of women and three men aged 18 to 49.

Those who donated, Caucasian adults without exception, all lived in Nashville, Tennessee. Negatively enriched CD4+ T cells were divided by CD45RA into naive and memory. CDR3 size: 17 residues. CDR1 is MDHEN, CDR2 SYDVKM, per germline. V was trimmed by 3 bases and J by 7 bases, leaving 21 bases between them. Deep-level settings were used for running the assay. Clones were sequenced by immunoSEQ multiplex PCR, and TCRdb holds only the in-frame ones, with some missing. The sample includes around 990,000 clones, around three quarters seen only once; the top ten take roughly 0.9%. This TCR was recovered from a man younger than 35 in good health. Some clones in this sample may be carry-over from other donors' samples. Sequenced: memory CD4+ T cells from PBMCs. Sample subset: CD45RA-negative fraction. V is TRBV28 and J is TRBJ1-4; the D gene is possibly TRBD1 (6 bases). This CDR3 reads CASSFQGWGRGPEKLFF. DNA for the CDR3: TGTGCCAGCAGTTTCCAGGGGTGGGGCCGCGGTCCTGAAAAACTGTTTTTT. Full variable domain (missing parts from reference TRBV28 and TRBJ1-4): DVKVTQSSRYLVKRTGEKVFLECVQDMDHENMFWYRQDPGLGLRLIYFSYDVKMKEKGDIPEGYSVSREKKERFSLILESASTNQTSMYLCASSFQGWGRGPEKLFFGSGTQLSVL.